The subject of this entry is one T cell receptor beta chain. These data originate in a study of T cells expressing NK-cell markers. TCRdb re-called the 5' RACE reads and catalogs CDR3 proteins one per entry, DNA excluded. In total, the table holds about 260,000 distinct CDR3 sequences. The specimen was blood T cells: a sorted CD56 or NKG2C T cell subset, CD4+ or CD8+ T cells, or bulk PBMC T cells (not recorded which). The clonotype was recovered from a man between 18 and 29 years old in good health.

The CDR3 sequence: CASSEWRLDGYNEQFF. The chain has TRBV25-1 and TRBJ2-1; the TCRdb call, TRBD2, lacks DNA for checking. This CDR3 has 16 amino acids. CDR1 and CDR2 from the germline V gene are MGHDK and SYGVNS.